The clone carrying this T cell receptor beta chain was observed many times. This entry is derived from a study of T cells after yellow fever vaccination. This CDR3 is built from 14 residues. After removal of 2 bases from V and 4 bases from J, the junction contained 1 base not matched to a gene. The germline V gene encodes CDR1 MDHEN and CDR2 SYDVKM. Using its own MiXCR run on the 5' RACE reads, TCRdb lists one record per CDR3 protein. The profile shows roughly 300,000 distinct CDR3 sequences, around 7% of them singletons. The source was PBMCs, collected approximately 47 days after the first yellow fever vaccination. The TCR originated in a man younger than 35 who received the YFV17D yellow fever vaccine. The rearrangement joins TRBV28 to TRBJ2-1; 8 bases agree with TRBD2. CDR3 protein: CASSLTGGYNEQFF. Written as DNA, the CDR3 is TGTGCCAGCAGTTTAACGGGGGGGTACAATGAGCAGTTCTTC.